Presented here are 20 T cell receptor beta chains from one specimen sequenced in a study of blood T cell repertoires in COVID-19 (dated by TCRdb to 2019 to 2021). The protocol used for the library was the immunoSEQ multiplex PCR assay. The table comes from immuneACCESS by way of TCRdb, which keeps in-frame sequences with V and J called. Part of the clones is missing from these tables; in studies checked, under half for an unresolved V gene and the rest for unknown reasons. The sample yields a few hundred thousand clones; around 88% were counted once. The ten largest account for over 6% of the sample. The source material was peripheral blood. These receptors were collected from a woman in her twenties or thirties who had recovered from COVID-19.

V is TRBV28 and J is TRBJ2-7; D not certain. Germline CDR1 and CDR2: MDHEN and SYDVKM. The length of the CDR3 is 13 residues. Trimming took off 5 bases at V and 3 bases at J, with 11 bases between the two ends. This CDR3 reads CASSPALNYEQYF. The CDR3 region has the DNA TGTGCCAGCAGTCCAGCGCTTAACTACGAGCAGTACTTC.

About this clone: The junction departs from germline at one end; a sequencing error may be responsible. The chain combines TRBV28 with TRBJ1-4; no definite D call. The CDR3 runs to 11 residues. Germline-derived CDR1 and CDR2 are MDHEN and SYDVKM. The CDR3 coding sequence is TGTGCCACCAGTTTCGGTGAAAAACTGTTTTTT. Amino acid sequence: CATSFGEKLFF. Together with reference TRBV28 and TRBJ1-4, the CDR3 gives the full variable domain: DVKVTQSSRYLVKRTGEKVFLECVQDMDHENMFWYRQDPGLGLRLIYFSYDVKMKEKGDIPEGYSVSREKKERFSLILESASTNQTSMYLCATSFGEKLFFGSGTQLSVL.

The chain has TRBV3-1 (or the pseudogene TRBV3-2) and TRBJ2-2; 11 nucleotides line up with TRBD2. CDR3 length: 17 amino acids. Germline V CDR1 and CDR2: LGHDT, YNNKEL (reference sequence). The V and J ends lost 4 bases and 5 bases, in that order; junction bases with no gene match: 9. CDR3 nucleotides: TGTGCCAGCAGCCTGCTAGCGGGGGGCCTGAGGACCGGGGAGCTGTTTTTT. Its translation is CASSLLAGGLRTGELFF.

CDR3 coding DNA: TGTGCCAGCAGACCCTCGGGACTTTCAGATACGCAGTATTTT. It encodes CASRPSGLSDTQYF. The chain carries TRBV27 and TRBJ2-3; tentatively, D is TRBD2 (6 bases). This CDR3 has 14 residues. Per germline, CDR1 MNHEY and CDR2 SMNVEV (reference sequence). V lost 6 bases to trimming and J lost 4 bases, with 14 bases between them.

In this sample, this clone turned up once. The chain employs TRBV30 and TRBJ1-5; 8 nucleotides align to TRBD1. Per the germline V gene, CDR1 is GTSNPN and CDR2 is SVGIG (reference sequence). J lost 5 bases, V lost 5 bases, and 5 bases had no gene match. The CDR3 loop spans 13 amino acids. The CDR3 region has the DNA TGTGCCTGGGCGGACAGGGCACATCAGCCCCAGCATTTT. This encodes CAWADRAHQPQHF. The full variable domain, rest sourced from reference TRBV30 and TRBJ1-5, is SQTIHQWPATLVQPVGSPLSLECTVEGTSNPNLYWYRQAAGRGLQLLFYSVGIGQISSEVPQNLSASRPQDRQFILSSKKLLLSDSGFYLCAWADRAHQPQHFGDGTRLSIL.

The V call is TRBV7-6, the J call TRBJ1-2, with 8 bases lining up with TRBD1. This CDR3 comprises 14 residues. Losses at the gene ends were 4 bases for V and 4 bases for J; bases not matched to a gene: 5. From germline, CDR1 is SGHVS and CDR2 FNYEAQ. CDR3 in amino acids: CASSSGQGGYGYTF. For the CDR3, the DNA is TGTGCCAGCAGCTCTGGACAGGGCGGCTATGGCTACACCTTC.

The genes are TRBV27 and TRBJ2-2, with 10 bases fitting TRBD2. CDR1 MNHEY and CDR2 SMNVEV come from the germline V gene (reference sequence). CDR3 size: 16 residues. The J segment lost 7 bases and the V segment lost 0 bases, leaving 5 bases of the junction unmatched. For the CDR3, the DNA is TGTGCCAGCAGTTTATCTCCTAGCGGGGGTGACGGGGAGCTGTTTTTT. Its protein product is CASSLSPSGGDGELFF.

The chain is built from TRBV3-1 (or the pseudogene TRBV3-2) and TRBJ2-2; D perhaps matches TRBD2 (5 bases). The CDR3 sequence is 12 residues long. V lost 10 bases to trimming and J lost 7 bases, with 13 bases between them. Per the germline V gene, CDR1 is LGHDT and CDR2 is YNNKEL (reference sequence). The CDR3: CATKRGHGELFF. In DNA, the CDR3 is TGTGCCACTAAGCGCGGGCACGGGGAGCTGTTTTTT.

A single count supports this clone. This chain links TRBV7-6 with TRBJ2-1, with D possibly matching TRBD2 (6 bases). Between the trimmed V and J ends, which lost 4 bases and 12 bases, there was a span of 16 bases. Per germline, CDR1 SGHVS and CDR2 FNYEAQ. CDR3 length: 13 amino acids. The CDR3 loop reads CASSSRDGSWQFF. The CDR3 DNA is TGTGCCAGCAGCTCCCGGGACGGGAGTTGGCAGTTCTTC.

The V and J genes are TRBV19 and TRBJ2-6, with D perhaps TRBD1 (5 bases). The V gene lost 5 bases and the J gene lost 0 bases, with 14 bases spanning the gap. Germline V CDR1 and CDR2: LNHDA, SQIVND (reference sequence). This CDR3 region has 17 residues. Here the CDR3 reads CASSSGIGDSGANVLTF. In nucleotides, the CDR3 is TGTGCCAGTAGTTCCGGTATAGGGGACTCTGGGGCCAACGTCCTGACTTTC.

Concerning this clone: Distinct nucleotide sequences in the sample also encode this CDR3. This sequence joins TRBV30 and TRBJ1-2, with a weak D call TRBD1 (6 bases). Germline V CDR1 and CDR2: GTSNPN, SVGIG (reference sequence). CDR3 size: 12 residues. V shed 5 bases and J shed 1 base, with 8 bases lying between them. DNA of the CDR3: TGTGCCTGGCTACAGGGTAACTATGGCTACACCTTC. It codes for CAWLQGNYGYTF.

The chain uses TRBV27 and TRBJ1-4; 8 bases map to TRBD1. The CDR3 sequence is 14 residues long. Germline-derived CDR1 and CDR2 are MNHEY and SMNVEV (reference sequence). The J segment lost 6 bases and the V segment lost 3 bases, leaving 3 bases of the junction unmatched. CDR3 coding DNA: TGTGCCAGCAGTTTTGGGACAGGAGATGAAAAACTGTTTTTT. Its protein product is CASSFGTGDEKLFF.

This clone was recorded only once. The DNA of the CDR3 is TGTGCCAGTAGTATATTGGGGCCAAGCTCCTACAATGAGCAGTTCTTC. This encodes CASSILGPSSYNEQFF. The chain has TRBV19 and TRBJ2-1; possible D gene TRBD1, 5 bases. Germline values: CDR1 LNHDA, CDR2 SQIVND (reference sequence). V dropped 2 bases and J dropped 0 bases, with 11 bases sitting between them. This CDR3 spans 16 amino acids.

The gene calls are TRBV6-5 and TRBJ2-7, with D possibly being TRBD2 (8 bases). The V end lost 7 bases, the J end lost 3 bases, and 16 bases lay between the germline ends. Germline CDR1 is MNHEY and CDR2 is SVGAGI. The CDR3 has 14 residues. CDR3 nucleotides: TGTGCCAGCACCCCGGGGGGGACAGTCTACGAGCAGTACTTC. This gives the protein CASTPGGTVYEQYF.

V and J are TRBV20-1 and TRBJ1-3, with D possibly being TRBD1 (6 bases). V was clipped by 3 bases and J by 2 bases, with 14 bases between them. Germline-derived CDR1 and CDR2 are DFQATT and SNEGSKA (reference sequence). The CDR3 sequence is 15 residues long. CDR3 DNA: TGCAGTGCTAGTGGGGAACAGGGCCCTGGAAACACCATATATTTT. This gives the protein CSASGEQGPGNTIYF.

The J gene is TRBJ2-1, the V gene TRBV9; D perhaps matches TRBD2 (5 bases). Germline loops: CDR1 SGDLS, CDR2 YYNGEE. The V end was cut by 3 bases, the J end by 3 bases, with 10 bases between. This CDR3 is 14 amino acids long. DNA of the CDR3: TGTGCCAGCAGCGGGACTTCTGGCTACAATGAGCAGTTCTTC. Translated: CASSGTSGYNEQFF.

V gene TRBV12-3 or TRBV12-4 combines with J gene TRBJ2-1; 7 bases fit TRBD2. With V trimmed by 7 bases and J by 10 bases, 10 bases remained unmatched. The CDR3 is 13 residues long. The CDR3, as DNA: TGTGCCAGCACTTTCGGCATTAGCGGGGAGCAGTTCTTC. Translating it yields CASTFGISGEQFF.

The rearrangement joins TRBV10-3 to TRBJ2-5; D gene uncertain. The germline V and J ends were trimmed by 0 bases and 5 bases, with 10 bases remaining between them. This CDR3 has 14 amino acids. CDR1 and CDR2 from the germline V gene are ENHRY and SYGVKD. The CDR3 DNA sequence: TGTGCCATCAGTGAGTCGGGTTCGGAGGAGACCCAGTACTTC. It encodes CAISESGSEETQYF.

As concerns this clone: A much larger clone lies one base from this, so it may be a read error. The chain employs TRBV7-8 and TRBJ1-1, with a possible D match to TRBD1 (5 bases). The CDR3 consists of 13 residues. CDR1 is SGHVS and CDR2 is FQNEAQ in the germline V gene. V was cut by 3 bases and J by 1 base, with 6 bases left in between. In DNA, the CDR3 is TGTGCCAGCAGCTTGACAGCGAACACTGAAGCTTTCTTT. Translating gives CASSLTANTEAFF.

The chain is built from TRBV6-2 or TRBV6-3 and TRBJ1-1, with TRBD1 as a possible D gene (5 bases). CDR3 length: 16 residues. Germline assignment: CDR1 MNHEY and CDR2 SVGEGT. V was shortened by 0 bases and J by 4 bases, with 15 bases between the two germline ends. This CDR3 reads CASSYSGLRASTEAFF. Here the CDR3 DNA reads TGTGCCAGCAGTTACTCGGGACTTCGAGCTTCCACTGAAGCTTTCTTT.